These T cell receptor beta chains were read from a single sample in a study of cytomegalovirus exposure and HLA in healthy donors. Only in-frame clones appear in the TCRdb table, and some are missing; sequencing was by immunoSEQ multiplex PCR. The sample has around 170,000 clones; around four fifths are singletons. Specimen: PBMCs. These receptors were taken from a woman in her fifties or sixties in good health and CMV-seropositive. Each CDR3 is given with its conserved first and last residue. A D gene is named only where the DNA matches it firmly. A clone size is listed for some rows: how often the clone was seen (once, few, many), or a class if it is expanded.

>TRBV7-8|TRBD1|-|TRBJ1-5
CASSLRTGGIASRQPQHF
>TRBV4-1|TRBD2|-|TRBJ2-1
CASSQDEAGEYNEQFF
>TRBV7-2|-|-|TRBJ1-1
CASSLATGSTEAFF
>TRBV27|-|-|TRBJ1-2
CASSQDIGSLENYGYTF
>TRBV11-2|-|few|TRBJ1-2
CASSTLTGLYGYTF
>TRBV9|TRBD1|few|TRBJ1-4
CASSQRGGTGEKLFF
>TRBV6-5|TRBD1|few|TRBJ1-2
CAITQGRGYTF
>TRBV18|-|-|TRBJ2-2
CASSPWSPGAGGELFF
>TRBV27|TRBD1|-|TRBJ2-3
CASSYRQGHDTDTQYF
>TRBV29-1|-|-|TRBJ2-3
CSVEPGRGGISPDTQYF
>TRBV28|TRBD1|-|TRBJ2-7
CASSLPSTGEREQYF
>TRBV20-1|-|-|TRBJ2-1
CARSPYNEQFF
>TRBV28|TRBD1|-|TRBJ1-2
CASIPGQKRYGYTF
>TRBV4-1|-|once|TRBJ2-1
CASSHNVNEQFF
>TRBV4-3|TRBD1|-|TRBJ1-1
CASSQQYDREYNTEAFF
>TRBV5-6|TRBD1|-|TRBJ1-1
CASSLNRGPYAEAFF